This T cell receptor beta chain was identified during a study of blood T cell repertoires in COVID-19. CDR3 size: 21 residues. Germline values: CDR1 LGHNA, CDR2 YSLEER. V shed 0 bases and J 7 bases; nucleotides not matched to a gene: 19. Assay: immunoSEQ multiplex PCR; the TCRdb copy retains only in-frame clones and omits some. Here the sample spans tens of thousands of clones, 91% being singletons. The origin of this receptor is a human donor in a cohort sampled during active COVID-19. Sequencing was done on a sample of peripheral blood. The chain links TRBV4-3 to TRBJ1-6; 9 nucleotides line up with TRBD1. The CDR3 coding sequence is TGCGCCAGCAGCCAAGATATAACCCGGACAGGGGTCGCCGGAAGGAATTCACCCCTCCACTTT. Its protein is CASSQDITRTGVAGRNSPLHF.